The 22 T cell receptor beta chains given below trace back to one sample, sequenced in a study of synovial regulatory T cells in juvenile arthritis. This table comes from immunoSEQ multiplex PCR, and its TCRdb copy is limited to in-frame clones, with some not included. The sample holds 8,000 to 10,000 clones. The sample was Treg cells from blood. Documented subset: remaining (HLA-DR-negative) circulating blood Treg cells. These receptors came from a donor aged 2-35 years with juvenile idiopathic arthritis.

The rearrangement links TRBV6-1 to TRBJ2-7; the D call from TCRdb, TRBD2, cannot be confirmed without DNA. The CDR3 extends over 13 amino acids. The nucleotide record is missing. Per the germline V gene, CDR1 is MNHNS and CDR2 is SASEGT. The chain's CDR3 is CASRISRTYEQYF.

The chain links TRBV18 to TRBJ1-2; the D gene TCRdb calls, TRBD1, cannot be checked with no DNA. The CDR3 has 15 residues. No DNA has been recorded. The germline V gene has CDR1 KGHSH and CDR2 LQKENI. CDR3 amino acids: CASSPRGGSDYGYTF.

The rearrangement uses TRBV10-1 and TRBJ1-5; with no DNA, the TCRdb D assignment of TRBD1 cannot be verified. This CDR3 has 15 residues. No DNA sequence was recorded. Per germline, CDR1 WNHNN and CDR2 SYGVQD (reference sequence). The CDR3 protein is CANPTQDRRHQPQHF.

The V and J genes are TRBV11-3 and TRBJ2-5; TCRdb designates TRBD1, a call that cannot be tested without DNA. CDR3 length: 15 amino acids. The entry carries no DNA sequence. The germline V gene encodes CDR1 SGHNT and CDR2 YENEEA. This chain's CDR3 is CASSRGQGAGETQYF.

The rearrangement uses TRBV7-8 and TRBJ2-1. This CDR3 region has 13 residues. DNA for this receptor is not on file. CDR1 is SGHVS and CDR2 is FQNEAQ in the germline V gene. CDR3 loop: CASSGPRRGEQFF.

V usage is TRBV11-1 and J usage is TRBJ1-2; checking the TCRdb D call of TRBD1 is not possible without DNA. Germline CDR1 is SGHAT and CDR2 is FQDESV (reference sequence). The CDR3 is made up of 13 amino acids. The protein alone is recorded here. This CDR3 is CASSLDRDYGYTF. Variable domain in full (rest from reference TRBV11-1 and TRBJ1-2): EAEVAQSPRYKITEKSQAVAFWCDPISGHATLYWYRQILGQGPELLVQFQDESVVDDSQLPKDRFSAERLKGVDSTLKIQPAELGDSAMYLCASSLDRDYGYTFGSGTRLTVV.

The chain carries TRBV6-1 and TRBJ1-5; TCRdb proposes TRBD1, but this gene call is untestable without DNA. CDR3 length: 15 amino acids. No DNA accompanies this entry. Germline V gene sequence: CDR1 MNHNS, CDR2 SASEGT. CDR3 sequence reads: CASSQRQELNQPQHF.

The CDR3 loop reads CSARTGTTQYF. This chain links TRBV20-1 with TRBJ2-3; TCRdb's D gene call, TRBD1, goes unchecked for lack of DNA. The germline gives CDR1 DFQATT, CDR2 SNEGSKA (reference sequence). The CDR3 is made up of 11 amino acids. Only the protein is available.

The chain is built from TRBV10-3 and TRBJ1-5. Germline-derived CDR1 and CDR2 are ENHRY and SYGVKD. The CDR3 runs 12 residues. No coding sequence is recorded. CDR3 amino acids: CAIASGGQPQHF.

The chain recombines TRBV7-9 with TRBJ2-1; TCRdb gives TRBD2 as the D gene, but with no DNA this cannot be confirmed. The germline gives CDR1 SEHNR, CDR2 FQNEAQ (reference sequence). CDR3 length: 16 residues. No DNA sequence was recorded. CDR3 amino acids: CASSFMVPLGYNEQFF.

V and J are TRBV18 and TRBJ1-5. Germline CDR1 reads KGHSH; CDR2 reads LQKENI. The CDR3 sequence is 15 residues long. DNA is not recorded here. The CDR3 loop is CASSSIGGSGQPQHF.

This chain connects TRBV11-2 to TRBJ2-2; TCRdb returns TRBD2, unconfirmable since there is no DNA. Germline loops: CDR1 SGHAT, CDR2 FQNNGV. The length of the CDR3 is 19 residues. No DNA was logged. CDR3 loop: CASSPRLGTSNRDTGELFF.

The chain couples TRBV18 to TRBJ2-7; the TCRdb call, TRBD1, lacks DNA for checking. Germline V CDR1 and CDR2: KGHSH, LQKENI. The length of the CDR3 is 15 residues. No nucleotide data were recorded. CDR3 residues: CASSVITGQGYEQYF.

The chain joins TRBV7-2 to TRBJ1-1. This CDR3 has 14 residues. There is no recorded DNA. Germline CDR1 reads SGHTA; CDR2 reads FQGNSA. This CDR3 reads CASSLALMNTEAFF.

The CDR3 reads CASSLERDYNEQFF. The rearrangement links TRBV11-2 to TRBJ2-1; there is no DNA to check the TCRdb D call of TRBD2. Germline V gives CDR1 SGHAT, CDR2 FQNNGV. The CDR3 runs 14 residues. No nucleotide data were recorded. Drawing the rest from reference TRBV11-2 and TRBJ2-1, the complete variable domain is EAGVAQSPRYKIIEKRQSVAFWCNPISGHATLYWYQQILGQGPKLLIQFQNNGVVDDSQLPKDRFSAERLKGVDSTLKIQPAKLEDSAVYLCASSLERDYNEQFFGPGTRLTVL.

The rearrangement joins TRBV7-2 to TRBJ2-2; with no DNA, the TCRdb D assignment of TRBD2 cannot be verified. The germline gives CDR1 SGHTA, CDR2 FQGNSA. The CDR3 consists of 14 residues. Nucleotide data are not available. The CDR3 protein is CASSPVRVTGELFF.

The rearrangement links TRBV18 to TRBJ2-1; TCRdb calls TRBD1, which cannot be checked without DNA. Germline V gene lookup returns CDR1 KGHSH and CDR2 LQKENI. The CDR3 contains 16 residues. No coding sequence is recorded. CDR3 sequence: CASSPSTGGWYNEQFF.

This chain joins TRBV12-5 and TRBJ2-2. Per the germline V gene, CDR1 is LGHNT and CDR2 is FRNRAP. The CDR3 consists of 12 residues. DNA was not recorded. The CDR3 spells CASGFNTGELFF.

CDR3 sequence: CASSRRGSSSYEQYF. The rearrangement links TRBV18 to TRBJ2-7; checking the TCRdb D call of TRBD1 is not possible without DNA. This CDR3 comprises 15 residues. The DNA is unrecorded. Germline CDR1 is KGHSH and CDR2 is LQKENI.

The chain combines TRBV19 with TRBJ1-2. The CDR3 has 14 amino acids. The nucleotide record is missing. The germline V gene has CDR1 LNHDA and CDR2 SQIVND (reference sequence). The CDR3 loop reads CASSSSAKVYGYTF.

This sequence joins TRBV7-9 and TRBJ1-2; the D call of TRBD1 rests on TCRdb alone, since no DNA is present to check it. The CDR3 totals 13 residues. No DNA is given. In germline, CDR1 is SEHNR, CDR2 FQNEAQ (reference sequence). The CDR3 sequence: CASSHLTGDGYTF.

The genes are TRBV7-8 and TRBJ2-1; TCRdb selects TRBD2, and the lack of DNA leaves this call unchecked. CDR3 length: 16 amino acids. No DNA is given. Looked up from germline, CDR1 is SGHVS and CDR2 is FQNEAQ. CDR3 loop: CASSSRGGIGYNEQFF.